The 13 T cell receptor beta chains below come from one sample, sequenced in a study of identical twins. TCRdb reprocessed the 5' RACE reads with MiXCR, giving one entry per CDR3 protein. This sample has 350,000 to 450,000 distinct CDR3 sequences, with around 20% found just once. Sequencing was carried out using naive T cells sorted from blood. The receptors shown here come from a man aged 50 or older in good health.

This chain links TRBV11-2 with TRBJ2-1; 13 bases align to TRBD2. Trimming took 5 bases from V and 1 from J; bases not matched to a gene: 5. CDR3 size: 17 residues. Germline V gene sequence: CDR1 SGHAT, CDR2 FQNNGV. CDR3: CASSTTSGGASYNEQFF. CDR3 sequence (DNA): TGTGCCAGCAGCACCACTAGCGGGGGGGCGTCCTACAATGAGCAGTTCTTC.

This clonotype was counted a few times. The V call is TRBV6-1, the J call TRBJ2-2; 7 bases map to TRBD1. Trimming at V came to 5 bases and at J to 5 bases, leaving 8 bases not matched to a gene. Germline CDR1 reads MNHNS; CDR2 reads SASEGT. The length of the CDR3 is 15 residues. The CDR3 is CASSKQTGYTGELFF. Here the CDR3 DNA reads TGTGCCAGCAGTAAACAGACAGGGTATACCGGGGAGCTGTTTTTT.

This clonotype was observed a handful of times. The chain recombines TRBV6-2 or TRBV6-3 with TRBJ2-7; no reliable D call. The CDR3 is made up of 14 amino acids. CDR1 is MNHEY, CDR2 SVGEGT, per germline. The ends were cut back, 3 bases at V and 6 bases at J, with 15 bases in the middle. DNA of the CDR3: TGTGCCAGCAGTTATAGGGTCCCCGCGAGCGAGCAGTACTTC. It translates to CASSYRVPASEQYF.

This clonotype appeared a few times. This chain joins TRBV15 and TRBJ2-2; D unclear. CDR1 and CDR2 (germline): LNHNV, YYDKDF (reference sequence). V dropped 6 bases and J dropped 8 bases, with 13 bases sitting between them. The CDR3 length is 13 residues. Here the CDR3 reads CATRVPISGELFF. The CDR3 bases are TGTGCCACCAGGGTACCGATCAGTGGGGAGCTGTTTTTT. The full variable domain, in which reference TRBV15 and TRBJ2-2 provide the parts outside the CDR3, is DAMVIQNPRYQVTQFGKPVTLSCSQTLNHNVMYWYQQKSSQAPKLLFHYYDKDFNNEADTPDNFQSRRPNTSFCFLDIRSPGLGDTAMYLCATRVPISGELFFGEGSRLTVL.

Here the CDR3 reads CASTDHFTTSSYEQYF. The CDR3 bases are TGTGCCAGCACGGACCACTTCACAACTAGCTCCTACGAGCAGTACTTC. This chain joins TRBV2 and TRBJ2-7, with D possibly being TRBD2 (5 bases). The CDR3 runs 16 residues. V was trimmed by 7 bases and J by 0 bases, leaving 19 bases between them. Germline V gives CDR1 SNHLY, CDR2 FYNNEI.

The chain joins TRBV19 to TRBJ2-2; 8 nucleotides line up with TRBD1. CDR3 length: 16 residues. The V segment lost 6 bases and the J segment 2 bases; nucleotides outside the gene matches: 8. Germline V gene lookup returns CDR1 LNHDA and CDR2 SQIVND (reference sequence). CDR3 bases: TGTGCCAGTAGGGCAGGGGGCCTAACTAACACCGGGGAGCTGTTTTTT. Residues: CASRAGGLTNTGELFF.

The gene calls are TRBV18 and TRBJ2-1, with 9 bases fitting TRBD2. Looked up from germline, CDR1 is KGHSH and CDR2 is LQKENI. This CDR3 comprises 15 residues. The V gene end was trimmed by 2 bases and the J gene end by 7 bases; junction bases not matched to a gene: 6. The CDR3 nucleotides are TGTGCCAGCTCACCAGGGAGCGGGAGGAGGAATGAGCAGTTCTTC. Protein sequence: CASSPGSGRRNEQFF.

This clonotype was counted between two and nine times. V gene TRBV28 combines with J gene TRBJ1-2; no clear D gene. CDR3 size: 14 residues. Trimming removed 3 bases at V and 4 bases at J, with 12 bases between. Looked up from germline, CDR1 is MDHEN and CDR2 is SYDVKM. The CDR3 is CASSFSGASYGYTF. The CDR3 DNA reads as TGTGCCAGCAGTTTTTCGGGAGCCTCCTATGGCTACACCTTC.

The table lists this clonotype with a few counts. V is TRBV24-1 and J is TRBJ2-5; D uncertain. V dropped 0 bases and J dropped 3 bases, with 13 bases sitting between them. CDR1 KGHDR and CDR2 SFDVKD come from the germline V gene. The CDR3 extends over 16 amino acids. The CDR3 nucleotides are TGTGCCACCAGTGATTTGCACAAGGGCTGGGAAGAGACCCAGTACTTC. Translated: CATSDLHKGWEETQYF.

In this sample, this clonotype turned up many times. V usage is TRBV7-3 and J usage is TRBJ2-2; D is perhaps TRBD1 or TRBD2 (5 bases each). CDR1 and CDR2 from the germline V gene are SGHTA and FQGTGA. The CDR3 runs to 15 residues. V lost 5 bases to trimming and J lost 2 bases, with 12 bases between them. CDR3 DNA: TGTGCCAGCAGCGCAGGGACCAGAAACACCGGGGAGCTGTTTTTT. Its protein product is CASSAGTRNTGELFF.

The chain's CDR3 is CASSDFGRPEAFF. The CDR3 DNA reads TGTGCCAGCAGTGATTTCGGTCGCCCTGAAGCTTTCTTT. This rearrangement joins TRBV25-1 to TRBJ1-1, with D hard to call. The germline V gene has CDR1 MGHDK and CDR2 SYGVNS. Trimming took 3 bases from V and 6 from J, leaving 11 bases between them. This CDR3 comprises 13 residues. The whole variable domain, filled in from reference TRBV25-1 and TRBJ1-1, reads EADIYQTPRYLVIGTGKKITLECSQTMGHDKMYWYQQDPGMELHLIHYSYGVNSTEKGDLSSESTVSRIRTEHFPLTLESARPSHTSQYLCASSDFGRPEAFFGQGTRLTVV.

This clonotype was found a few times. The rearrangement links TRBV7-2 to TRBJ2-3; no firm D call. The CDR3 is 13 amino acids. Germline loops: CDR1 SGHTA, CDR2 FQGNSA. Deletions cut 3 bases from V and 7 bases from J, with 11 bases between. The DNA for the CDR3 is TGTGCCAGCAGCTTGGGCCACCCCAATACGCAGTATTTT. Translated: CASSLGHPNTQYF.

This clonotype was found many times. The chain combines TRBV14 with TRBJ2-5; D unclear. Germline V gene lookup returns CDR1 SGHDN and CDR2 FVKESK. V lost 0 bases, J lost 3 bases, and 11 bases lay in between. This CDR3 is 15 amino acids long. The CDR3 DNA reads TGTGCCAGCAGCCAAGACAGTGTCGTCAAAGAGACCCAGTACTTC. As protein: CASSQDSVVKETQYF.